The 17 T cell receptor beta chains listed next were all sequenced from one sample in a study of vaccination and CD4 T cells after COVID-19. For these receptors, no antigen is known. Sequence data for DNA of cultured CD4+ T cells were generated by the Oncomine TCR Beta short-read assay. TCRdb reprocessed the PCR reads via MiXCR and lists one record per CDR3 protein. The table lists thousands of distinct CDR3 sequences, approximately 22% of them singletons. This sample's treatment: approximately 10-day PBMC culture with coronavirus spike peptide pools or control peptides (ViraFEST assay). Sequencing was carried out using CD4+ T cells from blood, cultured in vitro. Receptors originate from a human donor who had recovered from COVID-19.

As concerns this clonotype: One end of the junction is discordant with germline, which a read error may explain. This chain connects TRBV27 to TRBJ1-4; the D is unclear. Germline V gene lookup returns CDR1 MNHEY and CDR2 SMNVEV (reference sequence). The CDR3 spans 12 residues. The DNA of the CDR3 is TGTGCCGGCAGTTTCCCTAATGAAAAACTGTTTTTT. Its translation is CAGSFPNEKLFF.

This clonotype was found a few times. J is TRBJ2-1 and V is TRBV20-1, with TRBD2 matching 7 bases. The germline V gene has CDR1 DFQATT and CDR2 SNEGSKA (reference sequence). The trim removed 6 bases at V and 4 bases at J, leaving 9 bases unmatched. The CDR3 has 14 amino acids. The CDR3 loop reads CSAVGSGVYNEQFF. The CDR3 DNA sequence: TGCAGTGCCGTAGGAAGCGGGGTTTACAATGAGCAGTTCTTC.

This clonotype occurred a few times. The V call is TRBV6-4, the J call TRBJ1-2, with D uncertain. The CDR3 consists of 12 residues. V was pared by 7 bases and J by 0 bases, with 6 bases between. Germline lookup yields CDR1 MRHNA and CDR2 SNTAGT. The CDR3 DNA follows: TGTGCCAGCATTACAGCTAACTATGGCTACACCTTC. It yields the protein CASITANYGYTF.

Within the sample, this clonotype is large (0.1 to 1%). The CDR3 DNA is TGTGCCAGTAGTATGAGTACCCTCCAGGGGCGTTTTTATGGCTACACCTTC. Residues: CASSMSTLQGRFYGYTF. The rearrangement links TRBV19 to TRBJ1-2; D is possibly TRBD1 (6 bases). The length of the CDR3 is 17 residues. V shed 3 bases and J shed 5 bases, with 22 bases lying between them. Per germline, CDR1 LNHDA and CDR2 SQIVND (reference sequence).

CDR3 loop: CASSLLGTSYNEQFF. The DNA for the CDR3 is TGTGCCAGCAGCCTCCTTGGGACATCCTACAATGAGCAGTTCTTC. V and J are TRBV6-1 and TRBJ2-1, with a possible D match to TRBD1 (6 bases). Trimming shortened V by 6 bases and J by 1 base, and 13 bases separated the two germline ends. Germline CDR1 and CDR2: MNHNS and SASEGT. This CDR3 contains 15 residues.

The chain joins TRBV12-3 or TRBV12-4 to TRBJ2-1; D possibly uses TRBD1 or TRBD2 (5 bases each). CDR3 length equals 13 residues. Trimming removed 1 base from V and 15 bases from J, with 16 bases in between. CDR3 in DNA: TGTGCCAGCAGTTTAGAGTGGGGGACCTTTCGGTTCTTC. Translating it yields CASSLEWGTFRFF.

The J gene is TRBJ2-7, the V gene TRBV20-1; possible D gene TRBD1, 7 bases. The CDR3 is made up of 13 amino acids. CDR1 is DFQATT, CDR2 SNEGSKA, per germline (reference sequence). Trimming removed 6 bases at V and 4 bases at J, with 16 bases between. The CDR3 coding sequence is TGCAGTGCGCGGGACAGACATGGATACGAGCAGTACTTC. Translation gives CSARDRHGYEQYF.

As to this clonotype: Because the CDR3's place on the DNA is in doubt, the DNA is left out and the CDR3 is given as listed by TCRdb. CDR3 protein: CASTNQTSMYLCASGEGNTIYF. The V and J genes are TRBV21-1 and TRBJ1-3. TRBV21-1 corresponds to a pseudogene. The CDR3 region is 22 residues in length, termini included.

Only a few counts were recorded for this clonotype. The CDR3 loop is CSARSSRELAGSGELFF. The CDR3 bases are TGCAGTGCTAGGAGTTCGAGGGAACTAGCGGGGTCCGGGGAGCTGTTTTTT. The chain has TRBV20-1 and TRBJ2-2; TRBD2 matches at 10 bases. The CDR3 is 17 amino acids. Germline-derived CDR1 and CDR2 are DFQATT and SNEGSKA (reference sequence). V lost 3 bases, J lost 6 bases, and 13 bases stayed unmatched.

V usage is TRBV2 and J usage is TRBJ1-3, with D uncertain. This CDR3 contains 16 residues. Trimming took 5 bases from V and 0 from J, leaving 14 bases between them. CDR1 SNHLY and CDR2 FYNNEI come from the germline V gene. CDR3 bases: TGTGCCAGCAGTAAAGAGACCTTCCCCTCTGGAAACACCATATATTTT. Encoded protein: CASSKETFPSGNTIYF.

This clonotype appeared a few times. The chain recombines TRBV7-9 with TRBJ2-1, with 14 bases aligning to TRBD2. Germline V lookup: CDR1 SEHNR, CDR2 FQNEAQ (reference sequence). V was pared by 5 bases and J by 7 bases, with 7 bases of the junction left unmatched. The CDR3 runs 16 residues. For the CDR3, the DNA is TGTGCCAGCAGCCCCCCGACTAGCGGGGGGGGTAATGAGCAGTTCTTC. Translated: CASSPPTSGGGNEQFF.

This clonotype turned up a few times. This rearrangement joins TRBV2 to TRBJ1-5; TRBD1 is a possible D gene (5 bases). The CDR3 runs to 14 residues. Germline V gives CDR1 SNHLY, CDR2 FYNNEI. With 5 bases removed from V and 5 bases from J, the gap between germline ends came to 13 bases. The CDR3 region is CASSLDRGDQPQHF. For the CDR3, the DNA is TGTGCCAGCAGTCTCGACAGAGGGGATCAGCCCCAGCATTTT.

The chain recombines TRBV30 with TRBJ2-7; either TRBD1 or TRBD2 may fit D (5 bases each). Germline CDR1 reads GTSNPN; CDR2 reads SVGIG (reference sequence). The V end was cut by 5 bases, the J end by 7 bases, with 12 bases between. This CDR3 region has 11 residues. The chain's CDR3 is CAWGDPLEQYF. The DNA for the CDR3 is TGTGCCTGGGGGGACCCGTTAGAGCAGTACTTC.

This chain connects TRBV5-1 to TRBJ2-5, with D possibly TRBD2 on 6 matching bases. Per germline, CDR1 SGHRS and CDR2 YFSETQ. The CDR3 sequence is 14 residues long. V dropped 7 bases and J dropped 6 bases, with 19 bases sitting between them. The CDR3 spells CASANRLEGKTQYF. The DNA for the CDR3 is TGCGCCAGCGCCAACAGACTGGAGGGAAAGACCCAGTACTTC.

This clonotype was seen more than once but under ten times. The chain employs TRBV12-2 and TRBJ1-6. TRBV12-2 is a recognized pseudogene. The CDR3 loop spans 12 amino acids. As DNA, the CDR3 is TGTGCAAGTCGCTTTACCAGTGGACCCCTCCACTTT. This sequence encodes CASRFTSGPLHF.

By proportion, this clonotype is large. The rearrangement links TRBV27 to TRBJ1-5; 9 bases are a match to TRBD1. Germline CDR1 and CDR2: MNHEY and SMNVEV (reference sequence). The CDR3 length is 17 residues. J lost 5 bases, V lost 5 bases, and 13 bases had no gene match. The CDR3: CASSPASAQGAYQPQHF. DNA of the CDR3: TGTGCCAGCAGTCCGGCCTCCGCACAGGGGGCCTATCAGCCCCAGCATTTT.

This clonotype qualifies as medium-sized (0.01 to 0.1%). The chain uses TRBV21-1 and TRBJ1-5. TRBV21-1 is deemed a pseudogene. The CDR3 loop spans 13 amino acids. This CDR3 is CASSAHKDQPQHF. CDR3 sequence (DNA): TGTGCCAGCAGCGCACACAAGGATCAGCCCCAGCATTTT.